The sequence of this T cell receptor (beta chain) was determined in a study of PD-1 blockade in classical Hodgkin lymphoma. Whole-study context: Patients were treated with nivolumab at 3 mg/kg, and this was given intravenously every 2 weeks.

Each patient relapsed following autologous stem cell transplantation, and prior brentuximab vedotin exposure differed. Turning to this clone: Its specificity is not known.

Repertoires were generated with immunoSEQ multiplex PCR, while TCRdb's copy carries only in-frame clones and drops some. The data show around 10,000 clones, with about 80% seen just once and around 25% held by the top ten. Regarding the study as a whole: Whereas CD4+ TCR diversity had risen significantly by C4D1, CD8+ TCR diversity had not.

The receptor's source is a human donor with classical Hodgkin lymphoma. Sequences were derived from peripheral blood mononuclear cells (PBMCs), sampled at baseline.

The CDR3 sequence: CASSILLLGTQVWAEAFF. The CDR3 coding sequence is TGTGCCAGTAGTATATTACTTCTCGGGACACAGGTTTGGGCTGAAGCTTTCTTT. The chain joins TRBV19 to TRBJ1-1, with D possibly being TRBD1 (6 bases). The V end was cut by 2 bases, the J end by 6 bases, with 25 bases between. Germline CDR1 reads LNHDA; CDR2 reads SQIVND (reference sequence). CDR3 size: 18 residues.